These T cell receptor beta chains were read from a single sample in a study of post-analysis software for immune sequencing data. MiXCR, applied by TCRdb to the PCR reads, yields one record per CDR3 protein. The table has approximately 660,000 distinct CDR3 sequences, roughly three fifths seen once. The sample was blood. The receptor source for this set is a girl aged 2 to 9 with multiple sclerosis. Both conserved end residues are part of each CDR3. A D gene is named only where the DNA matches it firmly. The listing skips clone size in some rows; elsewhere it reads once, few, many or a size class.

CASSSPNERNTEAFF	TGTGCCAGCAGTTCCCCAAACGAGAGAAACACTGAAGCTTTCTTT	TRBJ1-1	.	TRBV6-2/TRBV6-3	.
CASRPAGTGNNEQFF	TGTGCCAGCAGGCCCGCCGGGACAGGGAACAATGAGCAGTTCTTC	TRBJ2-1	TRBD1	TRBV28	.
CASSQTSGGIYEQFF	TGTGCCAGCAGTCAAACTAGCGGGGGCATTTATGAGCAGTTCTTC	TRBJ2-1	TRBD2	TRBV6-2/TRBV6-3	few
CASSYDLGQGAHGYTF	TGTGCCAGCAGTTACGACCTCGGACAGGGGGCGCATGGCTACACCTTC	TRBJ1-2	TRBD1	TRBV28	.
CASRRQGADTQYF	TGTGCCAGCAGACGCCAGGGGGCAGATACGCAGTATTTT	TRBJ2-3	TRBD1	TRBV6-5	.
CASSLSERPYEQYF	TGTGCCAGCAGCTTGTCGGAGAGACCCTACGAGCAGTACTTC	TRBJ2-7	.	TRBV5-5	few
CASSWRRGGYTF	TGTGCCAGCAGTTGGAGGCGGGGCGGCTACACCTTC	TRBJ1-2	.	TRBV12-3/TRBV12-4	.
CASSSNPGSAPETQYF	TGCGCCAGCAGCTCCAACCCGGGGAGCGCTCCGGAGACCCAGTACTTC	TRBJ2-5	.	TRBV5-1	.
CASSSGRGRGETQYF	TGCGCCAGCAGCTCCGGCAGGGGGCGAGGAGAGACCCAGTACTTC	TRBJ2-5	TRBD1	TRBV5-1	.
CASSLERTGRTEAFF	TGTGCCAGCAGTTTGGAAAGGACAGGGAGGACTGAAGCTTTCTTT	TRBJ1-1	TRBD1	TRBV27	.
CSAREDRRVTDTQYF	TGCAGTGCTAGAGAGGACAGGCGAGTCACAGATACGCAGTATTTT	TRBJ2-3	TRBD1	TRBV20-1	.
CATSRGFGREDTQYF	TGTGCCACCAGCAGGGGGTTCGGGAGGGAAGATACGCAGTATTTT	TRBJ2-3	TRBD2	TRBV15	.
CASSMVSSYEQYF	TGTGCCAGCAGTATGGTCAGTTCCTACGAGCAGTACTTC	TRBJ2-7	.	TRBV28	.
CASRAAGRKYGYTF	TGTGCCAGCAGGGCAGCGGGACGGAAGTATGGCTACACCTTC	TRBJ1-2	.	TRBV6-5	.
CASSQARTGVGESTEAFF	TGTGCCAGCAGCCAAGCCCGGACAGGGGTAGGGGAAAGCACTGAAGCTTTCTTT	TRBJ1-1	TRBD1	TRBV4-2	few
CASSRGTSGSRADTQYF	TGTGCCAGCAGCCGGGGGACTAGCGGGAGTCGCGCAGATACGCAGTATTTT	TRBJ2-3	TRBD2	TRBV14	.
CARKEGTYNEQFF	TGTGCCAGGAAGGAGGGGACCTACAATGAGCAGTTCTTC	TRBJ2-1	.	TRBV2	.